These 30 T cell receptor beta chains were sequenced from one sample in a study of technical replicates of blood from a handful of donors. Repertoires were generated with immunoSEQ multiplex PCR, while TCRdb's copy carries only in-frame clones and drops some. The sample includes about 68,000 clones, 95% to 97% of them seen just once. Sequencing was carried out using T cells isolated from PBMCs. These receptors came from a human donor in good health.

The rearrangement uses TRBV9 and TRBJ1-1, with 7 bases aligning to TRBD1. Germline lookup yields CDR1 SGDLS and CDR2 YYNGEE. Germline trimming cut 3 bases from V and 1 base from J; bases unmatched to any gene: 0. CDR3 length: 13 amino acids. In DNA form, the CDR3 reads TGTGCCAGCAGCGGACAGGGGAACACTGAAGCTTTCTTT. Amino acids: CASSGQGNTEAFF.

The rearrangement joins TRBV19 to TRBJ1-1; 8 nucleotides agree with TRBD1. This CDR3 region has 15 residues. Trimming removed 7 bases from V and 1 base from J; junction bases left unmatched: 8. From germline, CDR1 is LNHDA and CDR2 SQIVND (reference sequence). The CDR3 is CASISDRGWNTEAFF. The CDR3 DNA sequence: TGTGCCAGTATCTCCGACAGGGGATGGAACACTGAAGCTTTCTTT.

This clone has only one observation. The CDR3 sequence: CASSEVVAEAYEQYF. In DNA form, the CDR3 reads TGTGCCAGCAGTGAGGTAGTAGCGGAGGCCTACGAGCAGTACTTC. This chain uses TRBV6-1 with TRBJ2-7; D possibly corresponds to TRBD2 (6 bases). This CDR3 is 15 amino acids long. Germline V gene data show CDR1 as MNHNS and CDR2 as SASEGT. Trimming stripped 3 bases from V and 2 bases from J, with 14 bases between.

The chain employs TRBV30 and TRBJ2-7, with D perhaps TRBD2 (5 bases). This CDR3 is 12 amino acids long. V was trimmed by 1 base and J by 4 bases, leaving 8 bases between them. Per the germline V gene, CDR1 is GTSNPN and CDR2 is SVGIG (reference sequence). This CDR3 reads CAWSGGGYEQYF. The CDR3 DNA is TGTGCCTGGAGTGGCGGCGGGTACGAGCAGTACTTC.

The sample holds one count of this clone. The V call is TRBV5-3, the J call TRBJ1-2, with a possible D match to TRBD1 (6 bases). TRBV5-3 is noted as an ORF with a role that remains uncertain. This CDR3 has 15 residues. Trimming took off 0 bases at V and 4 bases at J, with 13 bases between the two ends. CDR3 sequence reads: CARSLERGATYGYTF. CDR3 DNA sequence: TGTGCCAGAAGCTTGGAACGGGGGGCTACCTATGGCTACACCTTC.

The V gene is TRBV6-5, the J gene TRBJ1-5; 7 nucleotides line up with TRBD1. This CDR3 spans 14 amino acids. V dropped 2 bases and J dropped 5; count of bases not matched to a gene: 3. In germline, CDR1 is MNHEY, CDR2 SVGAGI. The CDR3 nucleotides read TGTGCCAGCAGTTACCGACAGGGCGATCAGCCCCAGCATTTT. Translating it yields CASSYRQGDQPQHF.

This chain links TRBV6-5 with TRBJ2-7; TRBD2 might be the D (7 bases). The germline CDR1 and CDR2 sequences are MNHEY and SVGAGI. Trimming took off 8 bases at V and 7 bases at J, with 24 bases between the two ends. The CDR3 loop spans 15 amino acids. The chain's CDR3 is CASRGPGTGGQEQYF. The CDR3 nucleotides read TGTGCCAGCCGTGGACCCGGGACGGGGGGACAAGAGCAGTACTTC.

The rearrangement links TRBV5-6 to TRBJ2-7; 7 bases line up with TRBD1. The CDR3 length is 13 residues. Germline CDR1 SGHDT, CDR2 YYEEEE. Unmatched junction bases numbered 4, after V lost 3 bases and J lost 4 bases. In DNA form, the CDR3 reads TGTGCCAGCAGCTCCCGGGACAGTTACGAGCAGTACTTC. Amino acids: CASSSRDSYEQYF. Based on the CDR3 plus reference TRBV5-6 and TRBJ2-7, the full variable domain is DAGVTQSPTHLIKTRGQQVTLRCSPKSGHDTVSWYQQALGQGPQFIFQYYEEEERQRGNFPDRFSGHQFPNYSSELNVNALLLGDSALYLCASSSRDSYEQYFGPGTRLTVT.

Written as DNA, the CDR3 is TGTGCCAGCAGCCTCTCCGGGACAGGGTTACTACACGAGCAGTACTTC. This sequence encodes CASSLSGTGLLHEQYF. The chain carries TRBV7-9 and TRBJ2-7, with 9 bases that match TRBD1. V shed 5 bases and J 5 bases; nucleotides not matched to a gene: 13. Germline V gives CDR1 SEHNR, CDR2 FQNEAQ (reference sequence). This CDR3 region has 16 residues.

V gene TRBV19 combines with J gene TRBJ2-6, with 10 positions matching TRBD1. V dropped 5 bases and J dropped 3; count of bases not matched to a gene: 10. Germline CDR1 is LNHDA and CDR2 is SQIVND (reference sequence). This CDR3 comprises 18 residues. CDR3 nucleotide sequence: TGTGCCAGTAGTTCACACCGGGACAGGGGCTTTGGGGCCAACGTCCTGACTTTC. Encoded protein: CASSSHRDRGFGANVLTF.

The J gene is TRBJ2-5, the V gene TRBV7-2; 7 bases agree with TRBD1. Germline values: CDR1 SGHTA, CDR2 FQGNSA. The CDR3 runs 17 residues. V shed 5 bases, J shed 1 base, and the junction held 13 bases outside the gene matches. CDR3 sequence: CASSQRRQGPLQETQYF. For the CDR3, the DNA is TGTGCCAGCAGCCAAAGACGACAGGGACCCCTCCAAGAGACCCAGTACTTC.

The chain employs TRBV27 and TRBJ2-5; TRBD1 matches at 7 bases. The germline V gene has CDR1 MNHEY and CDR2 SMNVEV (reference sequence). V was pared by 4 bases and J by 5 bases, with 10 bases of the junction left unmatched. This CDR3 contains 15 residues. The CDR3 region has the DNA TGTGCCAGCAGTTCTCGGGACAGACGGACGGAGACCCAGTACTTC. Translating gives CASSSRDRRTETQYF.

The gene calls are TRBV25-1 and TRBJ1-1; TRBD1 matches at 7 bases. V shed 3 bases and J 9 bases; nucleotides not matched to a gene: 1. Germline loops: CDR1 MGHDK, CDR2 SYGVNS. The CDR3 spans 11 residues. As DNA, the CDR3 is TGTGCCAGCAGTGAGACAGGGCAAGCTTTCTTT. Amino acid sequence: CASSETGQAFF.

This rearrangement joins TRBV21-1 to TRBJ1-5; the table's D call of TRBD1 was not tested on the DNA. TRBV21-1 is deemed a pseudogene. This CDR3 region has 15 residues. CDR3 sequence: CASSITGKSNQPQHF. CDR3 sequence (DNA): TGTGCCAGCAGCATAACAGGGAAAAGCAATCAGCCCCAGCATTTT.

As DNA, the CDR3 is TGTGCCAGCAGCCGGGGACTAGCGAGCTACAATGAGCAGTTCTTC. Protein: CASSRGLASYNEQFF. The rearrangement links TRBV5-6 to TRBJ2-1; 10 nucleotides agree with TRBD2. The trim removed 4 bases at V and 3 bases at J, leaving 4 bases unmatched. Looked up from germline, CDR1 is SGHDT and CDR2 is YYEEEE. The CDR3 loop spans 15 amino acids.

The chain joins TRBV9 to TRBJ2-5; D remains ambiguous. Trimming cost V 3 bases and J 5 bases, with 14 bases left between them. The CDR3 spans 14 residues. CDR1 and CDR2 from the germline V gene are SGDLS and YYNGEE. CDR3 sequence (DNA): TGTGCCAGCAGCGGAGCTCTTCGTGTTGAGACCCAGTACTTC. It is translated as CASSGALRVETQYF.

The genes are TRBV6-5 and TRBJ2-5; tentative D call: TRBD1 (6 bases). With 2 bases removed from V and 5 bases from J, the gap between germline ends came to 12 bases. The germline CDR1 and CDR2 sequences are MNHEY and SVGAGI. The length of the CDR3 is 14 residues. The CDR3 DNA reads as TGTGCCAGCAGTTACCAGGGGCATAGGGAGACCCAGTACTTC. This sequence encodes CASSYQGHRETQYF.

The chain couples TRBV10-3 to TRBJ2-3; the D is unclear. Germline-derived CDR1 and CDR2 are ENHRY and SYGVKD. The CDR3 spans 16 residues. Trimming left V 3 bases short and J 0 bases short, with 13 bases between. The CDR3 DNA follows: TGTGCCATCAGTGATCCCCCAGCGCGGAGCACAGATACGCAGTATTTT. This gives the protein CAISDPPARSTDTQYF.

This clone was counted a few times. The chain employs TRBV29-1 and TRBJ2-2; no firm D call. The CDR3 extends over 11 amino acids. The ends were cut back, 4 bases at V and 3 bases at J, with 3 bases in the middle. Germline V lookup: CDR1 SQVTM, CDR2 ANQGSEA. The CDR3 loop reads CSVADTGELFF. In DNA form, the CDR3 reads TGCAGCGTTGCTGACACCGGGGAGCTGTTTTTT.

The chain couples TRBV28 to TRBJ1-1, with D possibly matching TRBD1 (6 bases). V was trimmed by 7 bases and J by 10 bases, leaving 31 bases between them. The CDR3 runs to 17 residues. In germline, CDR1 is MDHEN, CDR2 SYDVKM. CDR3 DNA: TGTGCCAGCACCTTCTGGGACACAAAGGTTCTAGGCGATGGAGCTTTCTTT. Translation gives CASTFWDTKVLGDGAFF.

The chain uses TRBV7-8 and TRBJ1-3; D is ambiguous. This CDR3 spans 15 amino acids. The V end lost 2 bases, the J end lost 0 bases, and 8 bases lay between the germline ends. The germline V gene has CDR1 SGHVS and CDR2 FQNEAQ. CDR3 sequence: CASSLTSLSGNTIYF. CDR3 nucleotide sequence: TGTGCCAGCAGCTTAACTTCCCTCTCTGGAAACACCATATATTTT.

DNA of the CDR3: TGTGCCAGCGAGGGTTACGAGCAGTACTTC. Protein: CASEGYEQYF. V is TRBV25-1 and J is TRBJ2-7, with D possibly being TRBD2 (5 bases). Trimming cost V 8 bases and J 4 bases, with 6 bases left between them. This CDR3 region has 10 residues. Germline V gene data show CDR1 as MGHDK and CDR2 as SYGVNS.

The chain employs TRBV7-9 and TRBJ1-1; D perhaps matches TRBD1 (5 bases). V was shortened by 3 bases and J by 4 bases, with 9 bases between the two germline ends. The CDR3 sequence is 13 residues long. Germline V gene lookup returns CDR1 SEHNR and CDR2 FQNEAQ (reference sequence). CDR3 nucleotide sequence: TGTGCCAGCAGCTTGGAGGGGCCCACTGAAGCTTTCTTT. This translates into CASSLEGPTEAFF.

V is TRBV9 and J is TRBJ1-5; D not certain. Germline values: CDR1 SGDLS, CDR2 YYNGEE. The V end was cut by 0 bases, the J end by 6 bases, with 13 bases between. The CDR3 spans 15 residues. CDR3 nucleotides: TGTGCCAGCAGCGTAGACCCGGGTAGTGGTCAGCCCCAGCATTTT. Translated: CASSVDPGSGQPQHF. Together with reference TRBV9 and TRBJ1-5, the CDR3 gives the full variable domain: DSGVTQTPKHLITATGQRVTLRCSPRSGDLSVYWYQQSLDQGLQFLIQYYNGEERAKGNILERFSAQQFPDLHSELNLSSLELGDSALYFCASSVDPGSGQPQHFGDGTRLSIL.

V and J are TRBV29-1 and TRBJ2-2; no clear D gene. The CDR3 is 12 residues long. Germline CDR1 reads SQVTM; CDR2 reads ANQGSEA. V lost 5 bases and J 0 bases, leaving 4 bases between the germline ends. The CDR3 nucleotides read TGCAGCGTTCTCGCGAACACCGGGGAGCTGTTTTTT. Translation gives CSVLANTGELFF.

V gene TRBV30 combines with J gene TRBJ2-2; 10 positions match TRBD1. The germline CDR1 and CDR2 sequences are GTSNPN and SVGIG (reference sequence). Trimming cost V 0 bases and J 4 bases; bases outside gene matches: 14. There are 19 residues in the CDR3. The CDR3 is CAWSVMGQGPEIPTGELFF. CDR3 nucleotides: TGTGCCTGGAGTGTAATGGGACAGGGGCCTGAAATTCCCACCGGGGAGCTGTTTTTT.

The chain carries TRBV4-2 and TRBJ2-7; TRBD2 is a possible D gene (5 bases). This CDR3 is built from 14 residues. The ends were cut back, 0 bases at V and 7 bases at J, with 13 bases in the middle. The germline V gene encodes CDR1 LGHNA and CDR2 YNFKEQ. The CDR3 bases are TGTGCCAGCAGCCAAGACGGGGTTCTGAGGGAGCAGTACTTC. Translation: CASSQDGVLREQYF.

The genes are TRBV7-2 and TRBJ2-7; no firm D call. V gave up 5 bases and J gave up 6 bases, with 14 bases separating them. CDR1 SGHTA and CDR2 FQGNSA come from the germline V gene. The CDR3 runs 13 residues. CDR3 nucleotide sequence: TGTGCCAGCAGCACGAACTCGAGGCCCGAGCAGTACTTC. Translation gives CASSTNSRPEQYF.

The chain has TRBV5-4 and TRBJ1-4; D not resolved. This CDR3 region has 14 residues. V dropped 4 bases and J dropped 4 bases, with 11 bases sitting between them. Germline-derived CDR1 and CDR2 are SGHNT and YYREEE (reference sequence). The CDR3 is CASSASSNNEKLFF. The CDR3 DNA reads TGTGCCAGCAGCGCGTCTAGTAATAATGAAAAACTGTTTTTT.

The genes are TRBV7-9 and TRBJ2-2, with TRBD1 matching over 11 bases. CDR3 length equals 16 residues. V was pared by 2 bases and J by 7 bases, with 6 bases of the junction left unmatched. Germline CDR1 SEHNR, CDR2 FQNEAQ (reference sequence). In nucleotides, the CDR3 is TGTGCCAGCAGCTTAATTAGGACAGGGGGCATCGGGGAGCTGTTTTTT. Translation gives CASSLIRTGGIGELFF.